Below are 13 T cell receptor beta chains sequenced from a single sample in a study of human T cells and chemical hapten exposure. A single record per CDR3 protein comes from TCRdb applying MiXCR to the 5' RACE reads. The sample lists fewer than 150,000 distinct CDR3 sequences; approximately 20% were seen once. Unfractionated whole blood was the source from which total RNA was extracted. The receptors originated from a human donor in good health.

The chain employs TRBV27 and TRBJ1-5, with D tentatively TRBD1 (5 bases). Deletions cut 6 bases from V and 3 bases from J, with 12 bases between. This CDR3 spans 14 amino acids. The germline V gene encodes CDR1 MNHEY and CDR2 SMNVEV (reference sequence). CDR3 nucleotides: TGTGCCAGCAGCCGGGACGGACTCAATCAGCCCCAGCATTTT. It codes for CASSRDGLNQPQHF.

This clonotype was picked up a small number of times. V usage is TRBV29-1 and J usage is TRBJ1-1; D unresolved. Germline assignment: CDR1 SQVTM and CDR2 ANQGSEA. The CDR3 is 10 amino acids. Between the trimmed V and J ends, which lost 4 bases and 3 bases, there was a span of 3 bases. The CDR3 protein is CSVADTEAFF. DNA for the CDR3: TGCAGCGTTGCGGACACTGAAGCTTTCTTT.

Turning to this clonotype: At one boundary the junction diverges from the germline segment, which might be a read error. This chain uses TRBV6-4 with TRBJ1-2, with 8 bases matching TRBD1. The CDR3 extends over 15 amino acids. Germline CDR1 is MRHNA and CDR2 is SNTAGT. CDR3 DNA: TGTGCCAGCAATGACCCCGACAGGGGAGTTGATGGCTACACCTTC. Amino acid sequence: CASNDPDRGVDGYTF.

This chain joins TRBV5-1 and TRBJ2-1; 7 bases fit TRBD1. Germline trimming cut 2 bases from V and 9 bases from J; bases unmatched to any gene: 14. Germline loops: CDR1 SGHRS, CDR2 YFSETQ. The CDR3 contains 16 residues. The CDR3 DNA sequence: TGCGCCAGCAGCTTTTCAATACAGGGGTTCTACGGTGAGCAGTTCTTC. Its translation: CASSFSIQGFYGEQFF.

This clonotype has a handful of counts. The CDR3 spells CAISEKGFGKGEQYF. CDR3 nucleotide sequence: TGTGCCATCAGTGAGAAAGGGTTCGGAAAGGGCGAGCAGTACTTC. The chain recombines TRBV10-3 with TRBJ2-7; no clear D gene. The CDR3 is 15 amino acids. CDR1 and CDR2 from the germline V gene are ENHRY and SYGVKD. The ends were cut back, 2 bases at V and 6 bases at J, with 17 bases in the middle.

The CDR3 nucleotides read TGTGCCAGCAGTCAAGGCCTAGCGGGAGGGTTCTACGAGCAGTACTTC. Its protein is CASSQGLAGGFYEQYF. The chain uses TRBV6-1 and TRBJ2-7; 12 nucleotides agree with TRBD2. Germline-derived CDR1 and CDR2 are MNHNS and SASEGT. Unmatched junction bases numbered 8, after V lost 5 bases and J lost 3 bases. CDR3 length: 16 residues.

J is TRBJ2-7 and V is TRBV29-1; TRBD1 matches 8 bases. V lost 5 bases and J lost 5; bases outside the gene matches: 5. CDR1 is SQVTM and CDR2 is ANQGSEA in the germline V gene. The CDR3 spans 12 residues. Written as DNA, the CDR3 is TGCAGCGTTAGGACAGGGAGCCACGAGCAGTACTTC. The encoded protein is CSVRTGSHEQYF.

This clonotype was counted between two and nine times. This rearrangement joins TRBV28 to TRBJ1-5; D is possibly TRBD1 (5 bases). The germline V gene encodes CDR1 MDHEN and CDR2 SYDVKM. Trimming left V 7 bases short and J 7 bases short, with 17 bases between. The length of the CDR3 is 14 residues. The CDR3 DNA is TGTGCCAGCATCCGGGGGGGATCAGAACAGCCCCAGCATTTT. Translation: CASIRGGSEQPQHF.

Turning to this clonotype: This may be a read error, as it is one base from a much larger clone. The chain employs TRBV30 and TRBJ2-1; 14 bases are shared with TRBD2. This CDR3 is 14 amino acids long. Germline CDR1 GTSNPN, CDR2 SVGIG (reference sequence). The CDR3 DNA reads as TGTGCCTGGAGGGGACTAGCGGGAGTGGGTGAGAAGTTCTTC. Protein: CAWRGLAGVGEKFF.

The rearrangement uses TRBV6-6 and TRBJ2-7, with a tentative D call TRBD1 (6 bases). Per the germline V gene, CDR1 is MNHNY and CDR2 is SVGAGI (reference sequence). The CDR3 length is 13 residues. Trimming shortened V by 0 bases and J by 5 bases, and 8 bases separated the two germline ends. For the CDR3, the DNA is TGTGCCAGCAGTTACTCGAGGGGGAACGAGCAGTACTTC. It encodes CASSYSRGNEQYF.

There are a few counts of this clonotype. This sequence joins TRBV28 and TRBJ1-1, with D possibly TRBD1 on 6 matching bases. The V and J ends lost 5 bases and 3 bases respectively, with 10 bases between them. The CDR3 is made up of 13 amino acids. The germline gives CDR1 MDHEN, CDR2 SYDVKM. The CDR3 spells CASSGTGYTEAFF. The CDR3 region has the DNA TGTGCCAGCAGTGGAACAGGGTACACTGAAGCTTTCTTT.

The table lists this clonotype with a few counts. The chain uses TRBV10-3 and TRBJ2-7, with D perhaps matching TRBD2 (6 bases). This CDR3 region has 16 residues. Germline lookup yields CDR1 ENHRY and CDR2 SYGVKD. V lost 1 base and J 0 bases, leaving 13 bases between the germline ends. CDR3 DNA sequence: TGTGCCATCAGTGAGTGGAGGGCGAGGAGCTCCTACGAGCAGTACTTC. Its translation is CAISEWRARSSYEQYF.

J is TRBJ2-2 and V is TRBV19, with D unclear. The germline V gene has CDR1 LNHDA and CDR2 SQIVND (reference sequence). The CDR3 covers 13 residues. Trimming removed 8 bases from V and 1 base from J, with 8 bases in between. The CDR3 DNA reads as TGTGCCAGTCGAGGCAAGAACACCGGGGAGCTGTTTTTT. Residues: CASRGKNTGELFF.